These 25 T cell receptor beta chains were all obtained from the same sample, sequenced in a study of Ad26.COV2.S vaccination and SARS-CoV-2 variants. Clones were sequenced by immunoSEQ multiplex PCR, and TCRdb holds only the in-frame ones, with some missing. The profile covers about 400,000 clones, with about 83% appearing a single time and approximately 7.8% taken by the ten largest. Stated treatment: some 19 received Ad26.COV2.S at low or high dose, single or two shots; roughly five received placebo; per-sample allocation not given. Day 63 following the first vaccine or placebo injection was when the samples were taken. The sequences come from peripheral blood, collected in a trial of Ad26.COV2.S vaccine versus placebo. Source of these receptors: a person between 18 and 65 years old who received the Ad26.COV2.S COVID-19 vaccine or a placebo.

This clone is a singleton in its sample. This chain connects TRBV18 to TRBJ1-4; D might be TRBD1 (5 bases). The germline gives CDR1 KGHSH, CDR2 LQKENI. V was pared by 4 bases and J by 7 bases, with 16 bases between. The CDR3 length is 15 residues. CDR3 sequence (DNA): TGTGCCAGCTCACTTATGCAGGGCGGCGGTGAAAAACTGTTTTTT. Translated, it gives CASSLMQGGGEKLFF.

The rearrangement joins TRBV27 to TRBJ2-7, with 7 positions matching TRBD1. The CDR3 contains 16 residues. V was pared by 2 bases and J by 3 bases, with 10 bases of the junction left unmatched. In germline, CDR1 is MNHEY, CDR2 SMNVEV (reference sequence). This CDR3 reads CASSLKGQAPLYEQYF. Written as DNA, the CDR3 is TGTGCCAGCAGTTTAAAAGGACAGGCCCCACTCTACGAGCAGTACTTC.

The chain joins TRBV7-3 to TRBJ2-3; maybe TRBD2 (5 bases). The CDR3 runs 14 residues. Germline V gives CDR1 SGHTA, CDR2 FQGTGA. Trimming pared 8 bases from V and 2 bases from J, leaving 14 bases between. This CDR3 is CASSLDSFTDTQYF. In nucleotides, the CDR3 is TGTGCCAGCTCGCTGGACTCCTTCACAGATACGCAGTATTTT.

This rearrangement joins TRBV5-1 to TRBJ1-4; perhaps TRBD1 as D (5 bases). This CDR3 is built from 14 residues. V dropped 4 bases and J dropped 7 bases, with 14 bases sitting between them. Germline CDR1 is SGHRS and CDR2 is YFSETQ. Here the CDR3 DNA reads TGCGCCAGCAGCGCGGACACAGAGGGTGAAAAACTGTTTTTT. As protein: CASSADTEGEKLFF.

The rearrangement uses TRBV10-1 and TRBJ2-2; D gene unclear. The CDR3 loop spans 13 amino acids. V lost 5 bases, J lost 7 bases, and 11 bases lay in between. Germline CDR1 is WNHNN and CDR2 is SYGVQD (reference sequence). CDR3 in DNA: TGCGCCAGCAGTCAATCCCCGGGCGGGGAGCTGTTTTTT. Its translation is CASSQSPGGELFF.

V is TRBV11-3 and J is TRBJ2-3, with D unclear. V lost 1 base and J lost 4, with 3 bases in between. Germline V gene lookup returns CDR1 SGHNT and CDR2 YENEEA. The CDR3 length is 12 residues. CDR3 in amino acids: CASSLVADTQYF. The CDR3 DNA follows: TGTGCCAGCAGCTTAGTGGCAGATACGCAGTATTTT.

The rearrangement uses TRBV7-9 and TRBJ2-7; D might be TRBD1 or TRBD2, each matching 6 bases. The length of the CDR3 is 13 residues. In germline, CDR1 is SEHNR, CDR2 FQNEAQ (reference sequence). V dropped 5 bases and J dropped 6 bases, with 14 bases sitting between them. The CDR3 spells CASSPWGASEQYF. The CDR3 DNA reads TGTGCCAGCAGCCCCTGGGGGGCCAGCGAGCAGTACTTC.

This chain links TRBV13 with TRBJ2-2; 13 nucleotides match TRBD2. The ends lost 8 bases at V and 7 bases at J; junction bases unmatched: 13. This CDR3 is 17 amino acids long. The germline V gene encodes CDR1 PRHDT and CDR2 FYEKMQ (reference sequence). The CDR3 here is CASRNRGTSGIVGELFF. The CDR3 DNA reads TGTGCCAGCCGGAACAGGGGGACTAGCGGGATAGTCGGGGAGCTGTTTTTT.

The chain couples TRBV3-1 (or the pseudogene TRBV3-2) to TRBJ2-1; the D gene is possibly TRBD2 (7 bases). Per germline, CDR1 LGHDT and CDR2 YNNKEL (reference sequence). V was trimmed by 1 base and J by 5 bases, leaving 18 bases between them. CDR3 length: 17 amino acids. In nucleotides, the CDR3 is TGTGCCAGCAGCCAAGCGCTTCTGGCGGGGGCTCACAATGAGCAGTTCTTC. Its translation is CASSQALLAGAHNEQFF.

This clone was seen more than once but under ten times. The genes are TRBV11-3 and TRBJ2-2; the D call may be TRBD1 or TRBD2 (6 bases each). Per germline, CDR1 SGHNT and CDR2 YENEEA. Trimming pared 5 bases from V and 8 bases from J, leaving 12 bases between. The CDR3 has 13 residues. The DNA of the CDR3 is TGTGCCAGCAGCCCCTGGGGGGCGGGGGAGCTGTTTTTT. As protein: CASSPWGAGELFF.

In nucleotides, the CDR3 is TGTGCCAGCAGCCCTGGGAATTCTGGAAACACCATATATTTT. This encodes CASSPGNSGNTIYF. The genes are TRBV5-4 and TRBJ1-3, with D uncertain. The ends were cut back, 4 bases at V and 1 base at J, with 9 bases in the middle. This CDR3 has 14 amino acids. The V gene's germline CDR1 is SGHNT and CDR2 YYREEE (reference sequence). The full variable domain, in which reference TRBV5-4 and TRBJ1-3 provide the parts outside the CDR3, is ETGVTQSPTHLIKTRGQQVTLRCSSQSGHNTVSWYQQALGQGPQFIFQYYREEENGRGNFPPRFSGLQFPNYSSELNVNALELDDSALYLCASSPGNSGNTIYFGEGSWLTVV.

In regard to this clone: Other DNA variants within this sample encode the same CDR3. The rearrangement uses TRBV18 and TRBJ2-5, with D possibly matching TRBD1 (6 bases). V lost 3 bases and J 2 bases, leaving 7 bases between the germline ends. The CDR3 loop spans 13 amino acids. The V gene's germline CDR1 is KGHSH and CDR2 LQKENI. For the CDR3, the DNA is TGTGCCAGCTCACCCGGACAGCAAGAGACCCAGTACTTC. This sequence encodes CASSPGQQETQYF.

The genes are TRBV6-5 and TRBJ2-7; D unclear. CDR3 length: 12 residues. Trimming removed 6 bases from V and 3 bases from J, with 9 bases in between. Germline values: CDR1 MNHEY, CDR2 SVGAGI. Here the CDR3 DNA reads TGTGCCAGCAGCCATGGGGACTACGAGCAGTACTTC. Its protein is CASSHGDYEQYF.

This clone was counted many times. J is TRBJ2-2 and V is TRBV19, with 7 bases matching TRBD1. The CDR3 is 18 amino acids. Germline CDR1 LNHDA, CDR2 SQIVND (reference sequence). V lost 4 bases to trimming and J lost 5 bases; unmatched junction nucleotides: 16. DNA of the CDR3: TGTGCCAGTAGTAAAGGGCAGAGTTGGACAGGAAAGACCGGGGAGCTGTTTTTT. It specifies CASSKGQSWTGKTGELFF.

The chain couples TRBV3-1 (or the pseudogene TRBV3-2) to TRBJ2-2; TRBD1 aligns across 9 bases. In germline, CDR1 is LGHDT, CDR2 YNNKEL (reference sequence). CDR3 length equals 15 residues. With V trimmed by 6 bases and J by 5 bases, 7 bases remained unmatched. The CDR3 protein is CASRQDRGRTGELFF. CDR3 coding DNA: TGTGCCAGCAGACAGGACAGGGGACGAACCGGGGAGCTGTTTTTT.

This clone was seen just once. The gene calls are TRBV15 and TRBJ2-5; the match to TRBD2 covers 8 bases. The germline V gene encodes CDR1 LNHNV and CDR2 YYDKDF (reference sequence). This CDR3 is 17 amino acids long. J gave up 7 bases and V 0 bases, and 13 bases lay outside the gene matches. The CDR3 protein is CATSRDQALAGGGTQYF. The CDR3 DNA reads as TGTGCCACCAGCAGAGATCAGGCGCTAGCCGGGGGGGGGACCCAGTACTTC.

This chain joins TRBV7-3 and TRBJ1-2, with TRBD1 identical over 9 bases. From germline, CDR1 is SGHTA and CDR2 FQGTGA. CDR3 length: 15 amino acids. Losses at the gene ends were 5 bases for V and 2 bases for J; bases not matched to a gene: 6. Written as DNA, the CDR3 is TGTGCCAGCAGCCGAACGGGACAGGGCAACTATGGCTACACCTTC. It yields the protein CASSRTGQGNYGYTF.

The chain combines TRBV5-1 with TRBJ2-5; D unresolved. V lost 0 bases to trimming and J lost 1 base, with 10 bases between them. Germline V CDR1 and CDR2: SGHRS, YFSETQ. This CDR3 has 15 residues. The CDR3 DNA reads as TGCGCCAGCAGCTTGGGAAGGCCGGGCCAAGAGACCCAGTACTTC. Its translation is CASSLGRPGQETQYF.

There are a few counts of this clone. This sequence joins TRBV9 and TRBJ1-4; D might be TRBD1 (5 bases). Trimming removed 3 bases from V and 2 bases from J, with 14 bases in between. CDR3 length: 16 amino acids. Looked up from germline, CDR1 is SGDLS and CDR2 is YYNGEE. CDR3 sequence reads: CASSGGPGTTNEKLFF. The CDR3 DNA follows: TGTGCCAGCAGCGGTGGTCCCGGGACCACTAATGAAAAACTGTTTTTT. Combining the CDR3 with reference TRBV9 and TRBJ1-4 gives the whole variable domain DSGVTQTPKHLITATGQRVTLRCSPRSGDLSVYWYQQSLDQGLQFLIQYYNGEERAKGNILERFSAQQFPDLHSELNLSSLELGDSALYFCASSGGPGTTNEKLFFGSGTQLSVL.

This chain uses TRBV24-1 with TRBJ2-7, with D perhaps given as TRBD1 or TRBD2 (5 bases each). From germline, CDR1 is KGHDR and CDR2 SFDVKD. CDR3 length: 17 amino acids. Deletions cut 4 bases from V and 0 bases from J, with 18 bases between. CDR3 amino acids: CATSEGRLRDGSYEQYF. The CDR3 nucleotides read TGTGCCACCAGTGAAGGTAGGCTAAGGGACGGCTCCTACGAGCAGTACTTC.

This clone has a count of ten or more. The gene calls are TRBV5-1 and TRBJ1-2; TRBD1 is a possible D gene (5 bases). The ends were cut back, 4 bases at V and 8 bases at J, with 21 bases in the middle. CDR1 is SGHRS and CDR2 is YFSETQ in the germline V gene. The CDR3 has 15 amino acids. For the CDR3, the DNA is TGCGCCAGCAGCCGAAAGGACCTGGGGCCTATAGGCTACACCTTC. Translated, it gives CASSRKDLGPIGYTF.

This rearrangement joins TRBV6-5 to TRBJ2-2; D not resolved. This CDR3 is 13 amino acids long. Trimming pared 4 bases from V and 6 bases from J, leaving 9 bases between. The V gene's germline CDR1 is MNHEY and CDR2 SVGAGI. The DNA of the CDR3 is TGTGCCAGCAGTTCAGTGGGGTCCGGGGAGCTGTTTTTT. Translation gives CASSSVGSGELFF.

The J gene is TRBJ1-2, the V gene TRBV27; possibly TRBD1 for D (5 bases). The CDR3 is made up of 16 amino acids. The V end was cut by 3 bases, the J end by 2 bases, with 16 bases between. The germline V gene encodes CDR1 MNHEY and CDR2 SMNVEV (reference sequence). In DNA, the CDR3 is TGTGCCAGCAGTTTTGGGGCGGGCGCGGCCAACTATGGCTACACCTTC. Translation gives CASSFGAGAANYGYTF.

V and J are TRBV29-1 and TRBJ1-1, with 8 bases lining up with TRBD1. Trimming at V came to 0 bases and at J to 3 bases, leaving 6 bases not matched to a gene. This CDR3 is 15 amino acids long. Germline lookup yields CDR1 SQVTM and CDR2 ANQGSEA. Written as DNA, the CDR3 is TGCAGCGTTGAAGACCGACAGGGGTTGGACACTGAAGCTTTCTTT. The encoded protein is CSVEDRQGLDTEAFF.

CDR3 sequence: CASSRVGTTASYEQYF. The CDR3 DNA reads as TGTGCCAGCAGCCGGGTGGGGACCACGGCCTCCTACGAGCAGTACTTC. V is TRBV4-2 and J is TRBJ2-7; tentatively, D is TRBD1 or TRBD2 (5 bases each). CDR1 and CDR2 (germline): LGHNA, YNFKEQ. The V and J ends lost 4 bases and 0 bases respectively, with 16 bases between them. The CDR3 totals 16 residues.